Listed below are T cell receptor beta chains from one sample, sequenced in a study of CXCR3-negative and CXCR3-positive naive CD8 T cells. TCRdb reprocessed the 5' RACE reads and stores each CDR3 protein as one record, lacking DNA. The listing contains about 7,000 distinct CDR3 sequences. The sample comprised naive CXCR3+ CD8+ T cells from blood. These receptors were collected from a human donor in good health. Some clones in this sample may be carry-over from other donors' samples. Each CDR3 is given with its conserved first and last residue. The order of the fields is V gene, clone size, J gene, CDR3 protein. Not all rows give a size; the values are once, few, many and, for expanded clones, a class.

v_call: TRBV5-5; clone_size: NA; j_call: TRBJ2-7; cdr3_aa: CASSLSQDYEQYF
v_call: TRBV11-2; clone_size: NA; j_call: TRBJ2-7; cdr3_aa: CVSSLVSYEQYF
v_call: TRBV7-8; clone_size: NA; j_call: TRBJ1-2; cdr3_aa: CASSLMGQLPPGGYTF
v_call: TRBV13; clone_size: medium-sized; j_call: TRBJ2-1; cdr3_aa: CASSFGLAGDGSYNEQFF
v_call: TRBV15; clone_size: medium-sized; j_call: TRBJ1-5; cdr3_aa: CATSKSSESNQPQHF
v_call: TRBV29-1; clone_size: NA; j_call: TRBJ2-3; cdr3_aa: CSVPPSGTDVETDTQYF
v_call: TRBV3-1; clone_size: NA; j_call: TRBJ1-1; cdr3_aa: CASSSGGWTEAFF
v_call: TRBV4-3; clone_size: NA; j_call: TRBJ1-2; cdr3_aa: CASSGRDSYGYTF
v_call: TRBV7-3; clone_size: NA; j_call: TRBJ2-1; cdr3_aa: CASSLSPGASYNEQFF
v_call: TRBV29-1; clone_size: NA; j_call: TRBJ2-1; cdr3_aa: CSVRRGGVGNEQFF
v_call: TRBV9; clone_size: medium-sized; j_call: TRBJ2-1; cdr3_aa: CASSVSGSSYNEQFF
v_call: TRBV20-1; clone_size: NA; j_call: TRBJ1-2; cdr3_aa: CSARDRTDYGYTF
v_call: TRBV3-1; clone_size: NA; j_call: TRBJ2-3; cdr3_aa: CASSQAKHSKDTQYF
v_call: TRBV29-1; clone_size: NA; j_call: TRBJ2-7; cdr3_aa: CSVVGKQGTYEQYF
v_call: TRBV11-2; clone_size: medium-sized; j_call: TRBJ1-2; cdr3_aa: CASSLGTGVDYGYTF
v_call: TRBV19; clone_size: NA; j_call: TRBJ2-7; cdr3_aa: CASSMGQGGSLEQYF
v_call: TRBV29-1; clone_size: NA; j_call: TRBJ2-3; cdr3_aa: CSAEGTEIISTDTQYF
v_call: TRBV29-1; clone_size: medium-sized; j_call: TRBJ2-3; cdr3_aa: CSVEDRSNTDTQYF
v_call: TRBV13; clone_size: medium-sized; j_call: TRBJ2-7; cdr3_aa: CASSLGRLGGTPYEQYF
v_call: TRBV5-1; clone_size: medium-sized; j_call: TRBJ2-1; cdr3_aa: CASSLGLAGDLSYNEQFF
v_call: TRBV12-3/TRBV12-4; clone_size: NA; j_call: TRBJ2-3; cdr3_aa: CGSLARGETNTDTQYF